A selection of T cell receptor beta chains follows, all from one sample in a study of blood T cell repertoires in COVID-19. The protocol was immunoSEQ multiplex PCR, while the TCRdb copy is restricted to in-frame clones and leaves out a portion. This sample has 70,000 to 80,000 clones; around nine tenths occur once, and the top ten carry roughly 13%. The sequenced sample consisted of peripheral blood. Source of these receptors: a woman aged 55-69 years with acute or convalescent COVID-19. The CDR3 runs from the conserved cysteine through the conserved F or W.

CDR3 length	V gene	J gene	CDR3 protein
15	TRBV10-3	TRBJ2-2	CAISYRGSNTGELFF
14	TRBV10-3	TRBJ1-2	CAISESRPGGGYTF
18	TRBV5-1	TRBJ2-7	CASSLFRPSGGQPYEQYF
13	TRBV11-2	TRBJ2-3	CAIPGSSTDTQYF
16	TRBV11-2	TRBJ2-7	CASSLSPGGGVYEQYF
14	TRBV7-9	TRBJ1-1	CASSHPGLGSEAFF
13	TRBV18	TRBJ1-2	CASSRGQGDGYTF
15	TRBV15	TRBJ2-5	CATSRGSGEQETQYF
12	TRBV29-1	TRBJ1-2	CSVEAGGYGYTF
13	TRBV7-9	TRBJ1-6	CASSLRDNSPLHF